This T cell receptor (beta chain) was identified during a study of blood T cell repertoires in COVID-19. For the study at large: T cells, B-cell-depleted T cells, or PBMCs provided the cDNA or gDNA that served as material.

The assay was immunoSEQ multiplex PCR, and TCRdb's table has in-frame clones only and misses some. This table has under 200,000 clones, roughly 85% appearing once. The CDR3 extends over 13 amino acids. Trimming cost V 10 bases and J 0 bases, with 10 bases left between them. Germline-derived CDR1 and CDR2 are MNHEY and SVGAGI. This clone was seen only once. The receptor was derived from a woman aged 45-65 years with COVID-19, enrolled during active disease. V usage is TRBV6-5 and J usage is TRBJ1-5, with D uncertain. The sequencing sample was made of peripheral blood. The CDR3 protein is CATTVYSNQPQHF. The CDR3 nucleotides read TGTGCCACCACGGTGTATAGCAATCAGCCCCAGCATTTT.